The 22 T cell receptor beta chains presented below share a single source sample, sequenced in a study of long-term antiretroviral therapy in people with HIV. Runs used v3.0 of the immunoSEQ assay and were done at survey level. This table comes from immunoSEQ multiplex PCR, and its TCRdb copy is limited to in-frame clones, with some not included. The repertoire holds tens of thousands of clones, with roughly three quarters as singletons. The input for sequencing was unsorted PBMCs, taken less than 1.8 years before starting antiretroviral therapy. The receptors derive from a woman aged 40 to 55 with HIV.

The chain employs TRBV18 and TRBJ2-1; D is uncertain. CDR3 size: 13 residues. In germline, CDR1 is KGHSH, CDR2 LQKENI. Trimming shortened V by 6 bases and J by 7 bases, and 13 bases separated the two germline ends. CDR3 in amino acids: CASSPIVMNEQFF. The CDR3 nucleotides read TGTGCCAGCTCTCCGATCGTCATGAATGAGCAGTTCTTC.

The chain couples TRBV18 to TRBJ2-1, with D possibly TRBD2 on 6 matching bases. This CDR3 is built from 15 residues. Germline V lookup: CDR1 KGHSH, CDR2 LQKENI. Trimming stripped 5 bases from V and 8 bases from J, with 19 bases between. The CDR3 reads CASSGRPASEHEQFF. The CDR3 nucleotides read TGTGCCAGCTCAGGGAGGCCCGCCTCGGAGCATGAGCAGTTCTTC.

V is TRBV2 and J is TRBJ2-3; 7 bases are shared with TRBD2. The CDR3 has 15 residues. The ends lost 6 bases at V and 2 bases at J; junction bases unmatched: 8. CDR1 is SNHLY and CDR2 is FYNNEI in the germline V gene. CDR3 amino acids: CASRQTSWVTDTQYF. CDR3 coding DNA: TGTGCCAGCAGACAGACTAGCTGGGTCACAGATACGCAGTATTTT.

The CDR3: CASSLEGGIGTDTQYF. The CDR3 region has the DNA TGTGCCAGCAGCTTAGAGGGCGGGATAGGCACAGATACGCAGTATTTT. The chain employs TRBV11-2 and TRBJ2-3; possibly TRBD2 for D (6 bases). CDR3 size: 16 residues. CDR1 is SGHAT, CDR2 FQNNGV, per germline. V was cut by 0 bases and J by 1 base, with 11 bases left in between.

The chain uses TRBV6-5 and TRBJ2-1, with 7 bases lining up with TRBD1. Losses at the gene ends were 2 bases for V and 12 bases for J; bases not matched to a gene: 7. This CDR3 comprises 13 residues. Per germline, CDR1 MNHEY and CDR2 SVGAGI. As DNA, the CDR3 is TGTGCCAGCAGTTACGGACAGGAGTCGAGGCAGTTCTTC. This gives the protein CASSYGQESRQFF.

DNA for the CDR3: TGTGCCAGTAGTATAGAACCGGGACGTCGAGGAGATGGCTACACCTTC. This sequence encodes CASSIEPGRRGDGYTF. J is TRBJ1-2 and V is TRBV19, with a possible D match to TRBD1 (5 bases). Germline CDR1 reads LNHDA; CDR2 reads SQIVND (reference sequence). With 0 bases removed from V and 6 bases from J, the gap between germline ends came to 17 bases. This CDR3 contains 16 residues.

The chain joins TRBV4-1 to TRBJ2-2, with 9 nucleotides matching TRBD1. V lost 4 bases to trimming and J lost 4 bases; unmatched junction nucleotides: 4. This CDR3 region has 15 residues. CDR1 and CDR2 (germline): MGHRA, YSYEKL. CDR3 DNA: TGCGCCAGCAGCCCTCGACAGGGGGGCACCGGGGAGCTGTTTTTT. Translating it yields CASSPRQGGTGELFF.

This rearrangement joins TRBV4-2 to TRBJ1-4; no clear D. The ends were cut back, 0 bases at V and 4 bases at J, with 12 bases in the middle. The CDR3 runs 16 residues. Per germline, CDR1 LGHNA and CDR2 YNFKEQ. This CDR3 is CASSQDFVGSNEKLFF. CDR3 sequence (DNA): TGTGCCAGCAGCCAAGATTTTGTCGGCAGTAATGAAAAACTGTTTTTT.

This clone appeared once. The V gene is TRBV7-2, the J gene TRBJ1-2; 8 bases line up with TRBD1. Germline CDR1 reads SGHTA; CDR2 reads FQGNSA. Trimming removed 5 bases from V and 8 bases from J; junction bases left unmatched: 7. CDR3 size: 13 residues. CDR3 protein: CASSIRTGMGYTF. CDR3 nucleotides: TGTGCCAGCAGCATACGGACAGGGATGGGCTACACCTTC.

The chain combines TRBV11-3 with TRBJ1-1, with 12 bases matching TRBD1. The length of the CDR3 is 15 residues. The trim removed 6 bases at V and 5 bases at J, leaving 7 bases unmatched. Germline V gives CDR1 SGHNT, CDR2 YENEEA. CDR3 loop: CASSRDRGLGTEAFF. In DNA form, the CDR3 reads TGTGCCAGCAGTCGGGACAGGGGGCTGGGGACTGAAGCTTTCTTT. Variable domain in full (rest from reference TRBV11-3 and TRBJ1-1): EAGVVQSPRYKIIEKKQPVAFWCNPISGHNTLYWYLQNLGQGPELLIRYENEEAVDDSQLPKDRFSAERLKGVDSTLKIQPAELGDSAVYLCASSRDRGLGTEAFFGQGTRLTVV.

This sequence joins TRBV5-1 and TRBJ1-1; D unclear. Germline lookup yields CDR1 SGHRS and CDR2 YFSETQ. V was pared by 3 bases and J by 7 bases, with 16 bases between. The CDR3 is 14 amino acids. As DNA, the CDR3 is TGCGCCAGCAGCTCTGCGCCCAGGTGGGTTGAAGCTTTCTTT. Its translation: CASSSAPRWVEAFF.

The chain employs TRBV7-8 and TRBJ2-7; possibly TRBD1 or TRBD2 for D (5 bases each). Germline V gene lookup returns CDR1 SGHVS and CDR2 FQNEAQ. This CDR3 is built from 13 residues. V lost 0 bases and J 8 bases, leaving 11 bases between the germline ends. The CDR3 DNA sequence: TGTGCCAGCAGCTTAGCGTCCCGGGGACAGCAGTACTTC. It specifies CASSLASRGQQYF.

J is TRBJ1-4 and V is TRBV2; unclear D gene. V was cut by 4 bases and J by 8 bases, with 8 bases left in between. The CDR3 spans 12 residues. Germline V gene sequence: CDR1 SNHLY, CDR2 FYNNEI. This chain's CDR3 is CASSARYEKLFF. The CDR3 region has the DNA TGTGCCAGCAGTGCTAGGTACGAAAAACTGTTTTTT.

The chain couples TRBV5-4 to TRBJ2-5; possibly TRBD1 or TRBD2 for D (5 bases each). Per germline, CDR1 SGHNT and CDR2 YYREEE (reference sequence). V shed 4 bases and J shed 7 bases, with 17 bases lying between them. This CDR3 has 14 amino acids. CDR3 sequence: CASSTGTQGVTQYF. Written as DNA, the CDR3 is TGTGCCAGCAGCACCGGGACCCAGGGTGTGACCCAGTACTTC.

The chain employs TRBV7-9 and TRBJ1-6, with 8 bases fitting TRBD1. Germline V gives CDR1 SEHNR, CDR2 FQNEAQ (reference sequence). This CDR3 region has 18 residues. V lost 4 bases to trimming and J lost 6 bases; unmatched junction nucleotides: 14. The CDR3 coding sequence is TGTGCCAGCAGCTCACCACTGGACAGGGTTTGGGTTAATTCACCCCTCCACTTT. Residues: CASSSPLDRVWVNSPLHF. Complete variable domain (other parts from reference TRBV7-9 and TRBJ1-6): DTGVSQNPRHKITKRGQNVTFRCDPISEHNRLYWYRQTLGQGPEFLTYFQNEAQLEKSRLLSDRFSAERPKGSFSTLEIQRTEQGDSAMYLCASSSPLDRVWVNSPLHFGNGTRLTVT.

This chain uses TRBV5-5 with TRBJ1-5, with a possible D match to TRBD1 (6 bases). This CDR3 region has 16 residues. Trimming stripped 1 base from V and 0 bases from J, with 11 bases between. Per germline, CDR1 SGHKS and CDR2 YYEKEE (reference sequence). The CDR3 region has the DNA TGTGCCAGCAGCTTGAACAGGGCAAATAGCAATCAGCCCCAGCATTTT. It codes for CASSLNRANSNQPQHF.

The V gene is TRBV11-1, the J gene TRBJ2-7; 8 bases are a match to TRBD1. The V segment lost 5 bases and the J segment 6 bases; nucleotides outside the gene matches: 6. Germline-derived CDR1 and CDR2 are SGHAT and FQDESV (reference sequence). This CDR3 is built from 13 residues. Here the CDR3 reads CASSKTGAAEQYF. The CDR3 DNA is TGTGCCAGCAGCAAGACAGGGGCCGCCGAGCAGTACTTC.

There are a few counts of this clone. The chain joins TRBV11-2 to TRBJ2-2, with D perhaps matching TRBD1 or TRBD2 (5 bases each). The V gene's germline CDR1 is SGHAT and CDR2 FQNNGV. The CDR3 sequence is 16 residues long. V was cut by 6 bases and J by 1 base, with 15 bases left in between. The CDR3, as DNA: TGTGCCAGCAGTTCTAGGGGCGGGTTGAACACCGGGGAGCTGTTTTTT. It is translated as CASSSRGGLNTGELFF.

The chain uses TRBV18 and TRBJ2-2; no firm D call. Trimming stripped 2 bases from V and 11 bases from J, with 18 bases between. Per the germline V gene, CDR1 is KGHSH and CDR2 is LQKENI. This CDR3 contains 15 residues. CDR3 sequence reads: CASSPGMAPLLELFF. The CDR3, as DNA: TGTGCCAGCTCACCAGGCATGGCCCCTCTACTTGAGCTGTTTTTT.

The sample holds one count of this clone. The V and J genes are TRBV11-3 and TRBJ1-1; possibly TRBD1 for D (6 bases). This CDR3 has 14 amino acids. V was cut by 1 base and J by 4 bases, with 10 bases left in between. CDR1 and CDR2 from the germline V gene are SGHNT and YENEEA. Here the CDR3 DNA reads TGTGCCAGCAGCTTAGGAGGGGGAGTCACTGAAGCTTTCTTT. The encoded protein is CASSLGGGVTEAFF.

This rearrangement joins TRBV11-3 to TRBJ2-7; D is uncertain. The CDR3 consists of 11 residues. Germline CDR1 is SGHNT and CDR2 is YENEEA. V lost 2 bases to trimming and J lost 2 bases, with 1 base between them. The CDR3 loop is CASSLTYEQYF. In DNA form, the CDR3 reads TGTGCCAGCAGCTTAACCTACGAGCAGTACTTC.

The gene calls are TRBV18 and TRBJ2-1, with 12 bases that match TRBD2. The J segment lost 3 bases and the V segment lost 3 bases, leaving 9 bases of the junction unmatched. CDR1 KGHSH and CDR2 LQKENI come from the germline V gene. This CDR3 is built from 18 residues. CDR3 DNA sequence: TGTGCCAGCTCACCTCTAGCGGGAGGGCCCTCGGGCTACAATGAGCAGTTCTTC. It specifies CASSPLAGGPSGYNEQFF.